This TCR beta chain was identified in a study of PD-1 blockade in classical Hodgkin lymphoma (dated by TCRdb to 2018 to 2020). At the level of the whole study: Nivolumab dosing was 3 mg/kg intravenously every 2 weeks, continuing until either disease progression or unacceptable toxicity. To define a peripheral blood immune signature of response to PD-1 blockade in classical Hodgkin lymphoma, the study combined TCR beta sequencing with CyTOF. Study-level results and caveats: A significant rise by C4D1 was seen in CD4+ but not CD8+ TCR diversity (p=0.0027 vs p=0.16), with the rise being most apparent in complete responders (p=0.02). Baseline TCR diversity was reported to be lower in newly diagnosed patients than in healthy donors, and even lower in relapsed/refractory patients. Patients starting nivolumab less than 1 year after ASCT had lower diversity and were excluded from later analyses to avoid confounding by immune reconstitution. Among trial patients, those achieving complete response had baseline diversity similar to that of newly diagnosed patients, while diversity was significantly lower in partial responders and progressors. Only a single clinical trial cohort was studied, and what caused the repertoire differences, possibly disease activity or prior therapy, remained undefined.

The Qiagen DNeasy kit was used to extract genomic DNA both from unsorted PBMCs and from the negatively selected CD4+ and CD8+ fractions. Using primers that anneal to V and J segments, immunoSEQ multiplex PCR amplified the TCR beta CDR3 regions. A synthetic immune receptor repertoire was used to minimize amplification bias, and remaining bias was computationally removed after sequencing. Regarding the original processing steps: Repertoire diversity was quantified as the Shannon entropy index using custom Python scripts. Unsorted, CD4+ and CD8+ repertoires were analyzed separately, except in combined analyses where CD4+ and CD8+ sequences were merged in silico. A clone counted as expanded when the clone's frequency after treatment rose at least 2-fold relative to C1D1, and clones undetected at baseline were given a pseudocount of 0.5. Clones with 0 or 1 copy at C1D1 were defined as singleton clones, while clones with 2 or more copies were defined as non-singleton clones. Clones expanded in unsorted samples were assigned a CD4+, CD8+ or unknown annotation through matching of protein sequences in sorted samples from the same patient. Diversity changes from C1D1 to C4D1 were tested in paired samples using Wilcoxon tests. TCRdb took this table from immuneACCESS and kept in-frame rearrangements with V and J called. Such tables lack part of the clones; where checked against another copy, unresolved V genes explain under half of the gap, and the rest is unexplained. The D gene and trimming were derived from the DNA, and the V and J assignments and clone size from that table. This sample gives around 100,000 clones in total; 90% of them show up just once. The leading ten clones occupy 2.9% of the sample.

As encoded in the germline V gene, CDR1 is MNHEY while CDR2 is SVGAGI. Cut back by 7 bases and 0 bases, the V and J ends lie 9 bases apart. The CDR3 contains 14 residues, cysteine and phenylalanine counted. CDR3 DNA is the only sequence kept; it has 42 bases, read in frame from the first base. This specimen's time point label, interpreted: cycle 4 day 1 (C4D1), after more than five weeks of nivolumab. Relapse after autologous stem cell transplantation had occurred in all trial patients, and cohorts A, B and C were distinguished by prior brentuximab vedotin exposure. A total of about 51 patients with relapsed/refractory classical Hodgkin lymphoma made up the trial cohort, and each patient's best overall response was complete response, partial response or progressive disease. Trial patients were treated with single-agent nivolumab in the multi-cohort phase II CheckMate 205 trial. An independent review committee assessed best overall response by applying the 2007 International Working Group response criteria. Trial PBMCs were collected immediately before nivolumab initiation (C1D1) and during therapy at cycle 2 day 1 and cycle 4 day 1. Peripheral blood was collected in 8 mL Vacutainer Cell Preparation Tubes, from which PBMCs were isolated by centrifugation and then cryopreserved.

To note about this clone: Its target antigen remains unknown. No clone much larger than this one lies a single base away; base qualities are absent.

This specimen consisted of peripheral blood mononuclear cells (PBMCs), obtained before the fourth cycle of nivolumab. The origin of this receptor is a human donor with classical Hodgkin lymphoma. Recombination joined TRBV6-5 with TRBJ2-2; the D region possibly corresponds to TRBD1 (5 bases align). The DNA sequence reads TGTGCCAGCACACGGACAACGAACACCGGGGAGCTGTTTTTT. It specifies CASTRTTNTGELFF.